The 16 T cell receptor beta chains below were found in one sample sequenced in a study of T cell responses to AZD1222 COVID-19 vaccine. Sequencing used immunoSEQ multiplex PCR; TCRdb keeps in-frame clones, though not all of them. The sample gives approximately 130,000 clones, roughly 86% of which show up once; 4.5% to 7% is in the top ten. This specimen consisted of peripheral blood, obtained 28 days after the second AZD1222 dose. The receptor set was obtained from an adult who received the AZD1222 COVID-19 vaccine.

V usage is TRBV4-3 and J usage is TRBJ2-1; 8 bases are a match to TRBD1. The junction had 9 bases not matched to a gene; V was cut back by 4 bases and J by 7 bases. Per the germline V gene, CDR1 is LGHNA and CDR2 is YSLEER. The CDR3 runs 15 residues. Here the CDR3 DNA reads TGCGCCAGCAGCCGAAGACAGGGGCAGGGGAATGAGCAGTTCTTC. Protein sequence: CASSRRQGQGNEQFF.

The CDR3: CASSLFPSGAETDTQYF. The CDR3 coding sequence is TGCGCCAGCAGCTTGTTTCCTAGCGGGGCCGAGACAGATACGCAGTATTTT. The rearrangement uses TRBV5-1 and TRBJ2-3; 9 bases map to TRBD2. V dropped 1 base and J dropped 3; count of bases not matched to a gene: 9. Germline CDR1 is SGHRS and CDR2 is YFSETQ. The CDR3 contains 17 residues.

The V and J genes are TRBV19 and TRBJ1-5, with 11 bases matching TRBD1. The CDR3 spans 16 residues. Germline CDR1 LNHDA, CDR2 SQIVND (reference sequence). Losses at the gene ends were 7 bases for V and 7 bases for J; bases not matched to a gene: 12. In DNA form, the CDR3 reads TGTGCCAGTAAAACTTGGACAGGGGGCGCGGGGCAGCCCCAGCATTTT. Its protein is CASKTWTGGAGQPQHF.

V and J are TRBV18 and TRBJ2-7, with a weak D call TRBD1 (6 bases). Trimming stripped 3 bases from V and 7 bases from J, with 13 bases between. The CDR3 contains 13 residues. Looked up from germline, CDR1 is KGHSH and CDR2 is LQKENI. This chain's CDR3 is CASSPLEQGEQYF. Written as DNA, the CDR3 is TGTGCCAGCTCACCCCTCGAGCAGGGGGAGCAGTACTTC.

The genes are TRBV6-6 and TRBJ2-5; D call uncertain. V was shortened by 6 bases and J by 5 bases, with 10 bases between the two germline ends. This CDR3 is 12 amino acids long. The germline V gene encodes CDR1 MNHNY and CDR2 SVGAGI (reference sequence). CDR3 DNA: TGTGCCAGCAGCCCACGAAGGGAGACCCAGTACTTC. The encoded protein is CASSPRRETQYF.

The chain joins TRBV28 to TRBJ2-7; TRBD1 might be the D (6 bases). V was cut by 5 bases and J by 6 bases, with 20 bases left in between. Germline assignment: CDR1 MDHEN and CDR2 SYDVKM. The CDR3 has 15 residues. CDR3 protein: CASSLLGATRGEQYF. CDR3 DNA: TGTGCCAGCAGTCTTTTGGGGGCGACGCGTGGCGAGCAGTACTTC.

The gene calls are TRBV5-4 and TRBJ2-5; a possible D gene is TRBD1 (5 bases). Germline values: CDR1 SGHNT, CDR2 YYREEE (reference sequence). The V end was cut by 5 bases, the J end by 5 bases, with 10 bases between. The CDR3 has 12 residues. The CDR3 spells CASSPKGETQYF. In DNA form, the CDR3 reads TGTGCCAGCAGTCCTAAGGGGGAGACCCAGTACTTC.

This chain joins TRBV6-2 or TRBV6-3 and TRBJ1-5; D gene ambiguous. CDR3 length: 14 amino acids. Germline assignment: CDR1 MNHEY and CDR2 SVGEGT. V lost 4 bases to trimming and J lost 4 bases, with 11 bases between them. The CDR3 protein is CASSSGRWNQPQHF. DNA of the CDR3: TGTGCCAGCAGTTCTGGACGGTGGAATCAGCCCCAGCATTTT.

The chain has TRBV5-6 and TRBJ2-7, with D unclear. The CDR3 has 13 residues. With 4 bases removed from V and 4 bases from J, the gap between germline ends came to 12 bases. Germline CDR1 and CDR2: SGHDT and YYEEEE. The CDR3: CASSPGPDYEQYF. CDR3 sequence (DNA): TGTGCCAGCAGCCCGGGCCCGGATTACGAGCAGTACTTC.

Here the CDR3 reads CASSLEAQVSGNTIYF. The CDR3 nucleotides read TGTGCCAGCAGCTTAGAAGCTCAAGTATCCGGAAACACCATATATTTT. J is TRBJ1-3 and V is TRBV7-6; D remains ambiguous. CDR1 is SGHVS, CDR2 FNYEAQ, per germline. The CDR3 covers 16 residues. V was trimmed by 1 base and J by 4 bases, leaving 14 bases between them.

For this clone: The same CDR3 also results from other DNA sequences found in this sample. The CDR3 region has the DNA TGTGCCAGCAGTTACAGGGGAGGCAATCAGCCCCAGCATTTT. Translated, it gives CASSYRGGNQPQHF. The chain joins TRBV6-6 to TRBJ1-5; possible D gene TRBD1, 5 bases. The germline gives CDR1 MNHNY, CDR2 SVGAGI (reference sequence). The CDR3 contains 14 residues. Trimming shortened V by 2 bases and J by 2 bases, and 7 bases separated the two germline ends.

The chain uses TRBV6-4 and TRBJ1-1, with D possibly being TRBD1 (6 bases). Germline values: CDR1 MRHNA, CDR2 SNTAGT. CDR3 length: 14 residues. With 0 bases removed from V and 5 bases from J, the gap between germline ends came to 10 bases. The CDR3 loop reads CASSDSRGATEAFF. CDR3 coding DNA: TGTGCCAGCAGTGACTCGCGGGGGGCAACTGAAGCTTTCTTT.

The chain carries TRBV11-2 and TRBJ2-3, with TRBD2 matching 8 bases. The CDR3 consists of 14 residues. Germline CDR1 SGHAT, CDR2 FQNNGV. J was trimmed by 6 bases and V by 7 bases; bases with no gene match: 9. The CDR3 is CASNRRGGDDTQYF. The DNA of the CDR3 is TGTGCCAGCAACCGCCGGGGGGGGGACGATACGCAGTATTTT. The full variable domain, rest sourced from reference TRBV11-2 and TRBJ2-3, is EAGVAQSPRYKIIEKRQSVAFWCNPISGHATLYWYQQILGQGPKLLIQFQNNGVVDDSQLPKDRFSAERLKGVDSTLKIQPAKLEDSAVYLCASNRRGGDDTQYFGPGTRLTVL.

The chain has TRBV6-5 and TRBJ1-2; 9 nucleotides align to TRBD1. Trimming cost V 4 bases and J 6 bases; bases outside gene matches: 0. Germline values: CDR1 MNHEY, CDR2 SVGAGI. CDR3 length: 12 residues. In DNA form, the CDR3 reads TGTGCCAGCAGTTGGACAGGGGATGGCTACACCTTC. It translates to CASSWTGDGYTF.

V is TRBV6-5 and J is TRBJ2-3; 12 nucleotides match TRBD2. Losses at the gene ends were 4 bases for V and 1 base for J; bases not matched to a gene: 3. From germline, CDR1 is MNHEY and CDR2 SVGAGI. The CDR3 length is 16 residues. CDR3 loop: CASSLRTSGGTDTQYF. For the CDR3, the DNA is TGTGCCAGCAGTTTACGGACTAGCGGGGGCACAGATACGCAGTATTTT.

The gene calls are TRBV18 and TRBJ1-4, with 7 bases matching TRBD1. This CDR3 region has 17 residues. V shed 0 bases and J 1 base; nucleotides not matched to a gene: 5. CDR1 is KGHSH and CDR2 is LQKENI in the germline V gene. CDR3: CASSPPYRGETNEKLFF. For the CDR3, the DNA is TGTGCCAGCTCACCACCGTACAGGGGAGAAACTAATGAAAAACTGTTTTTT.